These T cell receptor beta chains were read from a single sample in a study of OX40 agonist ivuxolimab in advanced cancers. Using immunoSEQ multiplex PCR, the repertoire was profiled, and TCRdb retains in-frame clones only, with some absent. The sample carries about 62,000 clones, about 79% recorded once. The source was CD4+ or CD8+ T cells sorted from blood, collected in a trial of the OX40 agonist ivuxolimab. The source of these receptors is an adult with an advanced solid tumor such as melanoma, head and neck, liver or kidney cancer. CDR3s include the opening cysteine and the closing phenylalanine or tryptophan. The D gene is left open where the match is weak. Where a row states a size, it is once, few, many or the class of an expanded clone; other rows omit it.

clone_size: NA
d_call: NA
v_call: TRBV19
j_call: TRBJ2-1
cdr3_aa: CAAGYNEQFF
cdr3_nt: TGCGCTGCAGGCTACAATGAGCAGTTCTTC

clone_size: NA
d_call: TRBD2
v_call: TRBV6-5
j_call: TRBJ2-7
cdr3_aa: CASSVGLALYEQYF
cdr3_nt: TGTGCCAGCAGTGTGGGACTAGCGCTCTACGAGCAGTACTTC

clone_size: NA
d_call: TRBD2
v_call: TRBV13
j_call: TRBJ2-3
cdr3_aa: CASSPLLAGGKDTQYF
cdr3_nt: TGTGCCAGCAGCCCCCTGCTGGCGGGGGGTAAAGATACGCAGTATTTT

clone_size: NA
d_call: NA
v_call: TRBV6-5
j_call: TRBJ1-6
cdr3_aa: CASTSGRRHNSPLHF
cdr3_nt: TGTGCCAGCACCTCGGGCAGGCGACACAATTCACCCCTCCACTTT

clone_size: NA
d_call: NA
v_call: TRBV6-1
j_call: TRBJ1-2
cdr3_aa: CASSPGGTSSGGYTF
cdr3_nt: TGTGCCAGCAGTCCTGGGGGGACATCGAGCGGTGGCTACACCTTC

clone_size: NA
d_call: NA
v_call: TRBV27
j_call: TRBJ1-2
cdr3_aa: CASSFYPGPYTF
cdr3_nt: TGTGCCAGCAGTTTTTATCCGGGTCCCTACACCTTC

clone_size: NA
d_call: NA
v_call: TRBV6-6
j_call: TRBJ1-6
cdr3_aa: CASSYLQFKDSPLHF
cdr3_nt: TGTGCCAGCAGTTACCTCCAGTTTAAGGATTCACCCCTCCACTTT

clone_size: NA
d_call: TRBD2
v_call: TRBV28
j_call: TRBJ2-7
cdr3_aa: CATREGSYEQYF
cdr3_nt: TGTGCCACCAGGGAGGGCAGCTACGAGCAGTACTTC

clone_size: NA
d_call: NA
v_call: TRBV6-1
j_call: TRBJ1-3
cdr3_aa: CATQWGASGNTIYF
cdr3_nt: TGTGCCACCCAATGGGGGGCCTCTGGAAACACCATATATTTT

clone_size: NA
d_call: NA
v_call: TRBV6-1
j_call: TRBJ1-5
cdr3_aa: CASNAGVQPQHF
cdr3_nt: TGTGCCAGCAACGCAGGTGTTCAGCCCCAGCATTTT

clone_size: NA
d_call: TRBD2
v_call: TRBV7-2
j_call: TRBJ2-7
cdr3_aa: CASSLVGSGGYEQYF
cdr3_nt: TGTGCCAGCAGCTTAGTGGGTAGCGGGGGCTACGAGCAGTACTTC

clone_size: NA
d_call: TRBD1
v_call: TRBV2
j_call: TRBJ2-6
cdr3_aa: CASTEIRSGGSGANVLTF
cdr3_nt: TGTGCCAGCACTGAAATCCGTTCAGGGGGCTCCGGGGCCAACGTCCTGACTTTC

clone_size: NA
d_call: NA
v_call: TRBV27
j_call: TRBJ2-3
cdr3_aa: CASSSGGNTGDTQYF
cdr3_nt: TGTGCCAGCAGTTCGGGTGGAAACACAGGAGATACGCAGTATTTT

clone_size: few
d_call: TRBD1
v_call: TRBV14
j_call: TRBJ1-1
cdr3_aa: CASSQKLRTGDAFF
cdr3_nt: TGTGCCAGCAGTCAAAAACTGCGGACAGGGGATGCTTTCTTT

clone_size: NA
d_call: NA
v_call: TRBV7-2
j_call: TRBJ1-2
cdr3_aa: CASSRYQGYDGYTF
cdr3_nt: TGTGCCAGCAGTCGATATCAGGGGTACGATGGCTACACCTTC

clone_size: once
d_call: TRBD1
v_call: TRBV6-6
j_call: TRBJ2-2
cdr3_aa: CASSPPGQGSTGELFF
cdr3_nt: TGTGCCAGCAGCCCGCCGGGACAGGGATCGACCGGGGAGCTGTTTTTT

clone_size: few
d_call: TRBD1
v_call: TRBV19
j_call: TRBJ1-5
cdr3_aa: CASSPRGAGGSGQPQHF
cdr3_nt: TGTGCCAGTAGTCCCCGGGGGGCAGGGGGATCGGGGCAGCCCCAGCATTTT

clone_size: once
d_call: NA
v_call: TRBV6-5
j_call: TRBJ1-2
cdr3_aa: CASSYSTTGGYGYTF
cdr3_nt: TGTGCCAGCAGTTACTCGACAACAGGAGGCTATGGCTACACCTTC

clone_size: NA
d_call: NA
v_call: TRBV27
j_call: TRBJ1-5
cdr3_aa: CASSLRTPNQPQHF
cdr3_nt: TGTGCCAGCAGTTTAAGGACCCCCAATCAGCCCCAGCATTTT

clone_size: NA
d_call: TRBD1
v_call: TRBV5-3
j_call: TRBJ1-5
cdr3_aa: CARSPGQGRGNQPQHF
cdr3_nt: TGTGCCAGAAGCCCCGGACAGGGCCGGGGCAATCAGCCCCAGCATTTT

clone_size: NA
d_call: NA
v_call: TRBV11-2
j_call: TRBJ2-7
cdr3_aa: CASSLGNWESYEQYF
cdr3_nt: TGTGCCAGCAGCTTAGGGAACTGGGAATCCTACGAGCAGTACTTC

clone_size: NA
d_call: TRBD1
v_call: TRBV4-1
j_call: TRBJ2-1
cdr3_aa: CASSQQDRGQRPYNEQFF
cdr3_nt: TGCGCCAGCAGCCAACAAGACAGGGGGCAAAGGCCCTACAATGAGCAGTTCTTC

clone_size: NA
d_call: TRBD2
v_call: TRBV7-8
j_call: TRBJ2-7
cdr3_aa: CASSLNGASGGLRSYEQYF
cdr3_nt: TGTGCCAGCAGCTTAAACGGCGCTAGCGGGGGTCTCCGATCCTACGAGCAGTACTTC

clone_size: NA
d_call: NA
v_call: TRBV29-1
j_call: TRBJ2-7
cdr3_aa: CSVAGVTYEQYF
cdr3_nt: TGCAGCGTTGCTGGGGTTACCTACGAGCAGTACTTC

clone_size: NA
d_call: NA
v_call: TRBV10-3
j_call: TRBJ1-1
cdr3_aa: CAISEGPTEAFF
cdr3_nt: TGTGCCATCAGTGAGGGTCCCACTGAAGCTTTCTTT

clone_size: few
d_call: TRBD1
v_call: TRBV19
j_call: TRBJ2-6
cdr3_aa: CASSSRDRGANVLTF
cdr3_nt: TGTGCCAGTAGTAGCCGGGACAGGGGAGCCAACGTCCTGACTTTC

clone_size: NA
d_call: TRBD1
v_call: TRBV18
j_call: TRBJ2-7
cdr3_aa: CASSLRTGTYEQYF
cdr3_nt: TGTGCCAGCTCACTGAGGACAGGGACCTACGAGCAGTACTTC

clone_size: NA
d_call: TRBD1
v_call: TRBV4-2
j_call: TRBJ1-1
cdr3_aa: CASSQDRDRLNTEAFF
cdr3_nt: TGTGCCAGCAGCCAAGACCGGGACAGACTAAACACTGAAGCTTTCTTT

clone_size: once
d_call: NA
v_call: TRBV7-9
j_call: TRBJ1-1
cdr3_aa: CASSLSGGGGIPTEAFF
cdr3_nt: TGTGCCAGCAGCCTATCTGGGGGAGGCGGAATTCCCACTGAAGCTTTCTTT

clone_size: NA
d_call: NA
v_call: TRBV9
j_call: TRBJ1-1
cdr3_aa: CASSVDILTTTEAFF
cdr3_nt: TGTGCCAGCAGCGTGGACATCCTCACGACCACTGAAGCTTTCTTT

clone_size: NA
d_call: NA
v_call: TRBV5-6
j_call: TRBJ1-2
cdr3_aa: CASSLVEGAGYTF
cdr3_nt: TGTGCCAGCAGCTTGGTGGAAGGGGCGGGCTACACCTTC

clone_size: NA
d_call: NA
v_call: TRBV21-1
j_call: TRBJ1-2
cdr3_aa: CASSTYSPLIYGYTF
cdr3_nt: TGTGCCAGCAGCACCTACAGCCCTCTTATCTATGGCTACACCTTC

clone_size: NA
d_call: TRBD1
v_call: TRBV10-3
j_call: TRBJ2-2
cdr3_aa: CAISGQGAAGELFF
cdr3_nt: TGTGCCATCAGTGGTCAGGGGGCGGCCGGGGAGCTGTTTTTT

clone_size: NA
d_call: NA
v_call: TRBV7-2
j_call: TRBJ2-5
cdr3_aa: CASSNTMTSRAETQYF
cdr3_nt: TGTGCCAGCAGCAATACTATGACTTCGAGGGCAGAGACCCAGTACTTC

clone_size: NA
d_call: NA
v_call: TRBV19
j_call: TRBJ2-2
cdr3_aa: CASSIQGGNGELFF
cdr3_nt: TGTGCCAGTAGTATACAGGGGGGAAACGGGGAGCTGTTTTTT

clone_size: NA
d_call: NA
v_call: TRBV19
j_call: TRBJ2-6
cdr3_aa: CASLRDDGANVLTF
cdr3_nt: TGTGCCAGTCTCAGGGACGACGGGGCCAACGTCCTGACTTTC

clone_size: NA
d_call: NA
v_call: TRBV5-4
j_call: TRBJ2-2
cdr3_aa: CASSPQRNTGELFF
cdr3_nt: TGTGCCAGCAGCCCACAGCGGAACACCGGGGAGCTGTTTTTT

clone_size: once
d_call: NA
v_call: TRBV5-4
j_call: TRBJ2-5
cdr3_aa: CASSQDREGETQYF
cdr3_nt: TGTGCCAGCAGTCAAGACAGGGAGGGAGAGACCCAGTACTTC

clone_size: NA
d_call: TRBD1
v_call: TRBV7-2
j_call: TRBJ1-2
cdr3_aa: CASSPAPGTGGGGYTF
cdr3_nt: TGTGCCAGCAGCCCAGCCCCCGGGACAGGGGGCGGTGGCTACACCTTC

clone_size: NA
d_call: NA
v_call: TRBV7-2
j_call: TRBJ1-2
cdr3_aa: CAREDGNYGYTF
cdr3_nt: TGTGCCAGGGAGGACGGGAACTATGGCTACACCTTC

clone_size: NA
d_call: TRBD1
v_call: TRBV5-6
j_call: TRBJ2-3
cdr3_aa: CASSPGQGVGDTQYF
cdr3_nt: TGTGCCAGCAGCCCGGGACAGGGGGTTGGAGATACGCAGTATTTT

clone_size: NA
d_call: TRBD1
v_call: TRBV23-1
j_call: TRBJ2-7
cdr3_aa: CASPIRDRDYEQYF
cdr3_nt: TGCGCCAGCCCGATCCGGGACAGGGACTACGAGCAGTACTTC

clone_size: NA
d_call: NA
v_call: TRBV9
j_call: TRBJ2-2
cdr3_aa: CASSVGAGVRIANTGELFF
cdr3_nt: TGTGCCAGCAGCGTAGGGGCAGGGGTCAGGATTGCGAACACCGGGGAGCTGTTTTTT

clone_size: NA
d_call: NA
v_call: TRBV4-1
j_call: TRBJ2-7
cdr3_aa: CASSQVLLGSDLAHEQYF
cdr3_nt: TGCGCCAGCAGCCAAGTCCTTCTCGGGAGCGATTTAGCCCACGAGCAATACTTC

clone_size: NA
d_call: NA
v_call: TRBV4-1
j_call: TRBJ1-2
cdr3_aa: CASSQGEGSLFGYTF
cdr3_nt: TGCGCCAGCAGCCAAGGGGAGGGAAGTCTGTTTGGCTACACCTTC

clone_size: NA
d_call: TRBD2
v_call: TRBV6-1
j_call: TRBJ2-5
cdr3_aa: CASSEASGLAGETQYF
cdr3_nt: TGTGCCAGCAGTGAAGCCTCGGGACTAGCCGGAGAGACCCAGTACTTC

clone_size: NA
d_call: NA
v_call: TRBV9
j_call: TRBJ1-6
cdr3_aa: CASSPRTDPTNSPLHF
cdr3_nt: TGTGCCAGCAGCCCCCGGACAGACCCAACTAATTCACCCCTCCACTTT

clone_size: few
d_call: NA
v_call: TRBV6-5
j_call: TRBJ2-7
cdr3_aa: CASKATGSPYEQYF
cdr3_nt: TGTGCCAGCAAAGCCACAGGGTCCCCCTACGAGCAGTACTTC

clone_size: NA
d_call: NA
v_call: TRBV6-5
j_call: TRBJ1-6
cdr3_aa: CASTPGPLGLHF
cdr3_nt: TGTGCCAGCACCCCCGGGCCCCTTGGCCTCCACTTT

clone_size: NA
d_call: NA
v_call: TRBV5-8
j_call: TRBJ1-1
cdr3_aa: CASSPSPREAFF
cdr3_nt: TGTGCCAGCAGCCCCAGCCCCCGGGAGGCTTTCTTT

clone_size: NA
d_call: NA
v_call: TRBV4-1
j_call: TRBJ1-6
cdr3_aa: CASSQDKQRESYNSPLHF
cdr3_nt: TGCGCCAGCAGCCAAGATAAACAGAGGGAATCCTATAATTCACCCCTCCACTTT

clone_size: NA
d_call: TRBD1
v_call: TRBV5-1
j_call: TRBJ1-1
cdr3_aa: CASSSTGGDTEAFF
cdr3_nt: TGCGCCAGCAGCTCGACAGGGGGAGACACTGAAGCTTTCTTT

clone_size: NA
d_call: NA
v_call: TRBV5-1
j_call: TRBJ2-3
cdr3_aa: CASSLDRAETDTQYF
cdr3_nt: TGCGCCAGCAGCTTGGACAGGGCCGAAACGGATACGCAGTATTTT

clone_size: few
d_call: NA
v_call: TRBV19
j_call: TRBJ1-1
cdr3_aa: CASLGNTEAFF
cdr3_nt: TGTGCCAGTCTGGGCAACACTGAAGCTTTCTTT

clone_size: NA
d_call: NA
v_call: TRBV5-4
j_call: TRBJ1-2
cdr3_aa: CASSSLREGIIGYTF
cdr3_nt: TGTGCCAGCAGCTCCCTAAGGGAGGGGATCATCGGCTACACCTTC

clone_size: once
d_call: NA
v_call: TRBV11-3
j_call: TRBJ2-3
cdr3_aa: CASSFDGGAGTDTQYF
cdr3_nt: TGTGCCAGCAGCTTTGATGGGGGCGCGGGCACAGATACGCAGTATTTT

clone_size: NA
d_call: NA
v_call: TRBV5-1
j_call: TRBJ1-1
cdr3_aa: CASSPGGVGNTEAFF
cdr3_nt: TGCGCCAGCAGCCCCGGGGGGGTCGGGAACACTGAAGCTTTCTTT

clone_size: NA
d_call: TRBD1
v_call: TRBV7-8
j_call: TRBJ1-3
cdr3_aa: CASSEADRLSGNTIYF
cdr3_nt: TGTGCCAGCAGCGAAGCGGACAGGCTTAGTGGAAACACCATATATTTT

clone_size: few
d_call: TRBD1
v_call: TRBV7-8
j_call: TRBJ1-2
cdr3_aa: CASSLRGLDGYTF
cdr3_nt: TGTGCCAGCAGCTTAAGGGGGCTCGATGGCTACACCTTC